This is a list of T cell receptor beta chains from one sample in a study of blood T cell repertoires in COVID-19. Only in-frame clones appear in the TCRdb table, and some are missing; sequencing was by immunoSEQ multiplex PCR. The sample includes a few hundred thousand clones, 80% to 85% of them seen just once. The sequenced material came from peripheral blood. The receptors were sampled from a human donor in a cohort sampled during active COVID-19. The CDR3 runs from the conserved cysteine through the conserved F or W. The order of the fields is V gene, D gene, clone size, J gene, CDR3 DNA, CDR3 protein. D genes are given only for firm matches. Clone size is not always given. Where it is, it says once, few, many or a class for expanded clones.

>TRBV2|.|once|TRBJ1-2
TGTGCCATCGACAGGTCTGAAGGGTCTGGCTACACCTTC
CAIDRSEGSGYTF
>TRBV16|TRBD1|.|TRBJ2-7
TGTGCCAGCAGCCAACTGGGACAGGGGAACTACGAGCAGTACTTC
CASSQLGQGNYEQYF
>TRBV9|TRBD1|.|TRBJ1-2
TGTGCCAGCAGCGACGGACAGGGTAGTGGCTACACCTTC
CASSDGQGSGYTF
>TRBV18|.|.|TRBJ2-7
TGTGCCAGCTCAACCGAACACAGGACATCCTCCTACGAGCAGTACTTC
CASSTEHRTSSYEQYF
>TRBV19|TRBD1|.|TRBJ1-4
TGTGCCAGTAGTTCGCGCCGGGACAGGGGGATGGAGAATGAAAAACTGTTTTTT
CASSSRRDRGMENEKLFF
>TRBV5-1|TRBD2|.|TRBJ2-2
TGCGCCAGCAGCTTGGCCCTAGCGGGACAAACCGGGGAGCTGTTTTTT
CASSLALAGQTGELFF
>TRBV24-1|TRBD1|once|TRBJ1-2
TGTGCCACCAGTGACCGAACCCGGACAGGGAGCTATGGCTACACCTTC
CATSDRTRTGSYGYTF
>TRBV28|TRBD1|.|TRBJ1-5
TGTGCCAGCAGAAGGGACAGAAGCAATCAGCCCCAGCATTTT
CASRRDRSNQPQHF
>TRBV29-1|.|.|TRBJ2-3
TGCAGCGTTGAAGTAACACAGCACACAGATACGCAGTATTTT
CSVEVTQHTDTQYF
>TRBV18|.|.|TRBJ1-2
TGTGCCAGCTCGCCGCTTGAGTATGGCTACACCTTC
CASSPLEYGYTF
>TRBV19|.|once|TRBJ1-1
TGTGCCAGTAGTGTAATGAACGGACACTTTGAAGCTTTCTTT
CASSVMNGHFEAFF
>TRBV7-2|TRBD1|.|TRBJ1-5
TGTGCCAGCAGTCTCCGGGACAGGGCCAATCAGCCCCAGCATTTT
CASSLRDRANQPQHF
>TRBV3-1/TRBV3-2|TRBD1|few|TRBJ1-1
TGTGCCAGCAGCCTCCGGGACAGAGGCACTGAAGCTTTCTTT
CASSLRDRGTEAFF
>TRBV15|.|.|TRBJ2-5
TGTGCCACCAGCAGAGATTTTCGGGAAAGGGAGACCCAGTACTTC
CATSRDFRERETQYF
>TRBV27|.|.|TRBJ2-7
TGTGCCAGCAGTTTCGGACCAGGGCAGGGGAAAAACGAGCAGTACTTC
CASSFGPGQGKNEQYF
>TRBV6-1|.|.|TRBJ2-3
TGTGCCAGCAGTGAATCAATAGGGGCTCGCACAGATACGCAGTATTTT
CASSESIGARTDTQYF
>TRBV5-4|.|.|TRBJ1-1
TGTGCCAGCAGCACCACAGGGAACACTGAAGCTTTCTTT
CASSTTGNTEAFF
>TRBV2|TRBD1|.|TRBJ2-7
TGTGCCAGCAGTGAAATCGACAGGGCGGGCGAGCAGTACTTC
CASSEIDRAGEQYF
>TRBV2|TRBD1|few|TRBJ1-1
TGTGCCAGCATTCCACTGAGTAGGGGGCGGACTGAAGCTTTCTTT
CASIPLSRGRTEAFF
>TRBV24-1|TRBD2|.|TRBJ2-1
TGTGCCACCAGTGATTCTAGCGGGAGCTCCTACAATGAGCAGTTCTTC
CATSDSSGSSYNEQFF
>TRBV5-1|TRBD1|.|TRBJ2-5
TGCGCCAGCAGCTTGGGACAGGGGGCACGAGAGACCCAGTACTTC
CASSLGQGARETQYF
>TRBV7-8|.|.|TRBJ1-2
TGTGCCCACAGCCCCTTGGGGCAGAGACGGAATGGCTACACCTTC
CAHSPLGQRRNGYTF
>TRBV2|TRBD2|.|TRBJ2-7
TGTGCCAGCAGAACTCTAGCGGGAGGGCCCTACGAGCAGTACTTC
CASRTLAGGPYEQYF
>TRBV9|.|few|TRBJ1-2
TGTGCCAGCAGCGTAGAACACAGGGCCAACTATGGCTACACCTTC
CASSVEHRANYGYTF
>TRBV9|TRBD1|once|TRBJ1-5
TGTGCCAGCAGTGAAGGGACAGGCTATCAGCCCCAGCATTTT
CASSEGTGYQPQHF
>TRBV19|TRBD2|.|TRBJ2-1
TGTGCCAGTAGTGCCGACCGGGACGGAAGAACTAGCGGGAGGGGTGGCTATGAGCAGTTCTTC
CASSADRDGRTSGRGGYEQFF
>TRBV4-1|TRBD1|.|TRBJ1-1
TGCGCCAGCAGCCAAAGGACAGGGTTGGACACTGAAGCTTTCTTT
CASSQRTGLDTEAFF
>TRBV7-8|TRBD1|once|TRBJ1-1
TGTGCCAGCAGCTTCGTAACAGGGGCAGCTGAAGCTTTCTTT
CASSFVTGAAEAFF
>TRBV28|TRBD1|.|TRBJ2-1
TGTGCCAGCAGTCTAGGGACAGGTAAATCCTACAATGAGCAGTTCTTC
CASSLGTGKSYNEQFF
>TRBV11-2|.|.|TRBJ2-1
TGTGCCAGCAGCTTAGGAGCAACTAGGGTGGTCGATGAGCAGTTCTTC
CASSLGATRVVDEQFF
>TRBV14|.|.|TRBJ2-1
TGTGCCAGCAGCCAAGGGGGAGCGACTAGGGTCAATGAGCAGTTCTTC
CASSQGGATRVNEQFF
>TRBV7-9|.|.|TRBJ1-4
TGTGCCAGCAGCTTAGGCGGGGGGCATGAAAAACTGTTTTTT
CASSLGGGHEKLFF
>TRBV20-1|.|.|TRBJ2-1
TGCACCAGATGCCGCTACAATGAGCAGTTCTTC
CTRCRYNEQFF
>TRBV19|.|many|TRBJ1-1
TGTGCCAGTAGTATCGGACAGAACACTGAAGCTTTCTTT
CASSIGQNTEAFF
>TRBV28|TRBD1|.|TRBJ1-6
TGTGCCAGCAGTTTACCCTCACAGGGGAAATTCTCACCCCTCCACTTT
CASSLPSQGKFSPLHF
>TRBV27|TRBD2|.|TRBJ2-2
TGTGCCAGCAGCGTACGGACTAGCCACGGGGAGCTGTTTTTT
CASSVRTSHGELFF
>TRBV6-5|.|.|TRBJ1-6
TGTGCCAGCAGTTTATTGGGGCTCGGAGAATCACCCCTCCACTTT
CASSLLGLGESPLHF
>TRBV7-9|TRBD1|.|TRBJ1-6
TGTGCCAGCAGAGACGGGACAGTCTATAATTCACCCCTCCACTTT
CASRDGTVYNSPLHF
>TRBV28|TRBD2|.|TRBJ2-7
TGTGCCAGCAGAACTAGCGGGAGGGAGTACGAGCAGTACTTC
CASRTSGREYEQYF
>TRBV27|TRBD2|once|TRBJ2-7
TGTGCCAGCAGTTTAGTCCTAGCGGGAGGCGAGCAGTACTTC
CASSLVLAGGEQYF
>TRBV13|TRBD1|.|TRBJ2-7
TGTGCCAGCAGCTTAGCGGGACAGGGTTCCTACGAGCAGTACTTC
CASSLAGQGSYEQYF
>TRBV9|TRBD2|.|TRBJ2-5
TGTGCCAGCAGCCAAGGACTAGCGGCAGCCCAAGAGACCCAGTACTTC
CASSQGLAAAQETQYF
>TRBV11-2|TRBD2|.|TRBJ2-1
TGTGCCAGCAGCTTACCCGCTAGCGGGACCAATGAGCAGTTCTTC
CASSLPASGTNEQFF
>TRBV7-2|.|.|TRBJ2-3
TGTGCCAGCAGCCCTACGGGGAGCACAGATACGCAGTATTTT
CASSPTGSTDTQYF
>TRBV18|.|.|TRBJ1-1
TGTGCCAGCTCACCTGACTCGGGCCAGGGTAAAGCTTTCTTT
CASSPDSGQGKAFF
>TRBV20-1|.|.|TRBJ2-7
TGCAGTGCTAGAGACGGTTACGAGCAGTACTTC
CSARDGYEQYF
>TRBV28|TRBD1|.|TRBJ2-7
TGTGCCAGCAGTTTTTCGCCGGGACAGGGAGTGGAGCAGTACTTC
CASSFSPGQGVEQYF
>TRBV7-9|TRBD1|.|TRBJ2-4
TGTGCCAGCAGCCGCATACAGGGGGCCGTAGCCAAAAACATTCAGTACTTC
CASSRIQGAVAKNIQYF
>TRBV10-2|TRBD1|.|TRBJ1-2
TGCGCCAGCAGTGATTCAGGGGGCGCGAAGGGCTACACCTTC
CASSDSGGAKGYTF